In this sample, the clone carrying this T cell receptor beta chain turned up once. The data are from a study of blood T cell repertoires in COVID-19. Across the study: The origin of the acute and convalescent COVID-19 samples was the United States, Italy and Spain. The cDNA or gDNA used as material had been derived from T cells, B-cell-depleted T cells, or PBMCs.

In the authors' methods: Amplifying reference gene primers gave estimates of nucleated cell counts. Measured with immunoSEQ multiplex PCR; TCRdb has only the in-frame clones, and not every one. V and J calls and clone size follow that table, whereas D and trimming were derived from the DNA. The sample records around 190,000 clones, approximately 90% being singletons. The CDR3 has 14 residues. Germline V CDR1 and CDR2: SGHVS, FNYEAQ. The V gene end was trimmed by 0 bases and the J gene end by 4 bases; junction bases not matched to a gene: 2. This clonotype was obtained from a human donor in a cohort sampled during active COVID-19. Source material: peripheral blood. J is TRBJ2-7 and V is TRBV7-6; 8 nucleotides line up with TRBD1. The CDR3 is CASSLAGQGYEQYF. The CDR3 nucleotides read TGTGCCAGCAGCTTAGCTGGACAGGGATACGAGCAGTACTTC.